What follows is one T cell receptor beta chain and its context. Antigen: not known. These data come from a study of cytomegalovirus exposure and HLA in healthy donors. Notes on the study in general: Accurate prediction of most subjects' HLA-A and HLA-B alleles from TCR beta sequences was reported. It was shown in a later analysis that HLA-associated TCR beta chains were more clonally expanded than other, equally common chains. There were around 160 TCR beta chains listed as cytomegalovirus-associated.

The CDR3 totals 16 residues. CDR1 and CDR2 (germline): SGDLS, YYNGEE. The V end lost 4 bases, the J end lost 4 bases, and 15 bases lay between the germline ends. Use of 60 Vbeta and 13 Jbeta primers characterized the PCR. Methods used by the authors: Roughly 10 million shared chains were among approximately 87 million unique TCR beta chains counted in a later analysis. Clones were sequenced by immunoSEQ multiplex PCR, and TCRdb holds only the in-frame ones, with some missing. Clone size and the V and J calls come from that table; the DNA yielded D and trimming. The repertoire includes about 95,000 clones, 65% to 90% of them detected once, and less than 5% sits in the top ten.

The TCR originated in a woman in her 70s in good health and CMV-seropositive. The chain links TRBV9 to TRBJ1-6; TRBD1 might be the D (5 bases). Sequencing was carried out using PBMCs. This CDR3 is CASSSREEGYNSPLHF. The CDR3 region has the DNA TGTGCCAGCAGCTCCCGGGAGGAGGGGTATAATTCACCCCTCCACTTT.